This T cell receptor beta chain appears in the sequencing data of a study of early T cells in non-severe SARS-CoV-2 infection. CDR3 length: 13 amino acids. Germline V gene data show CDR1 as DFQATT and CDR2 as SNEGSKA (reference sequence). V was shortened by 3 bases and J by 1 base, with 9 bases between the two germline ends. Molecules of cDNA were individually given unique molecular identifiers that were attached to them. TCRdb reprocessed the 5' RACE reads with MiXCR, giving one entry per CDR3 protein. The sample gives 35,000 to 45,000 distinct CDR3 sequences, 9.9% of which show up once; roughly 12% is in the top ten. This clonotype was seen ten or more times.

The source is an adult who was a healthcare worker with PCR-confirmed SARS-CoV-2 infection or an uninfected control (not recorded which). J is TRBJ1-1 and V is TRBV20-1; no clear D gene. The specimen was whole blood. The CDR3 region is CSASLPRNTEAFF. The CDR3 coding sequence is TGCAGTGCTAGTCTACCCAGGAACACTGAAGCTTTCTTT.